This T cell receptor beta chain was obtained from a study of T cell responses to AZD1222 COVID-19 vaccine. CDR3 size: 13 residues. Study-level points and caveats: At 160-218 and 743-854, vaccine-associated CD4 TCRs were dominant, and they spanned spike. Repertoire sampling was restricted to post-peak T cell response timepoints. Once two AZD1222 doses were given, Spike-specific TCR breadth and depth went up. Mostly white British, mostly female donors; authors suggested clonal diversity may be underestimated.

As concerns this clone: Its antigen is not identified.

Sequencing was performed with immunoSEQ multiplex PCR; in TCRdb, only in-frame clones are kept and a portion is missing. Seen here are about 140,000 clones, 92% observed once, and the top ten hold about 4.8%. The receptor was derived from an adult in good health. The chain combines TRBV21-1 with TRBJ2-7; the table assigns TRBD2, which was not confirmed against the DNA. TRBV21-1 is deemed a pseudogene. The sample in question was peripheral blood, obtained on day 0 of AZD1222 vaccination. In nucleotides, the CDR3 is TGTGCCAGCAGCCCGGGACTTCCCCGGGAGCAGTACTTC. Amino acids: CASSPGLPREQYF.